A single T cell receptor beta chain is shown here with its context. The data originate from a study of blood T cell repertoires in COVID-19. Trimming took off 4 bases at V and 0 bases at J, with 20 bases between the two ends. CDR1 is SGHRS and CDR2 is YFSETQ in the germline V gene. This CDR3 is 17 amino acids long. In the authors' workflow: Amplification of reference gene primers was used by the study to estimate nucleated cell counts. This table comes from immunoSEQ multiplex PCR, and its TCRdb copy is limited to in-frame clones, with some not included. The V and J calls and clone size are taken from that table; D and trimming were inferred from the DNA. There are 400,000 or so clones in the sample; more than 85% occur only once, and around 3% lies in the top ten.

This TCR was sampled from a human donor in a cohort sampled during active COVID-19. The chain is built from TRBV5-1 and TRBJ2-7; a possible D gene is TRBD2 (5 bases). The sample was peripheral blood. In DNA, the CDR3 is TGCGCCAGCAGCCCTGGAGGTTACGGATTCGGCTCCTACGAGCAGTACTTC. Protein product: CASSPGGYGFGSYEQYF.